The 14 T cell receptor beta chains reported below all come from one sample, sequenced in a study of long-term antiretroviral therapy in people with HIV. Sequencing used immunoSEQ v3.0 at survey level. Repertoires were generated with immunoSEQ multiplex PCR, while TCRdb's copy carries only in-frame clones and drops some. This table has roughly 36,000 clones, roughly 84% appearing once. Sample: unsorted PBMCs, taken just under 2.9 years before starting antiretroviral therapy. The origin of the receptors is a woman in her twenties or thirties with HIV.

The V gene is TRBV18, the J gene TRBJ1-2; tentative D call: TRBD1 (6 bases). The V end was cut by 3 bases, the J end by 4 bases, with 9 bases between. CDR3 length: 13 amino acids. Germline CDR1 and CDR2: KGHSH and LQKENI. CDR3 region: CASSPDSVYGYTF. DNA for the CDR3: TGTGCCAGCTCACCGGACAGCGTCTATGGCTACACCTTC. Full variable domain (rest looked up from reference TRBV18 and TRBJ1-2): NAGVMQNPRHLVRRRGQEARLRCSPMKGHSHVYWYRQLPEEGLKFMVYLQKENIIDESGMPKERFSAEFPKEGPSILRIQQVVRGDSAAYFCASSPDSVYGYTFGSGTRLTVV.

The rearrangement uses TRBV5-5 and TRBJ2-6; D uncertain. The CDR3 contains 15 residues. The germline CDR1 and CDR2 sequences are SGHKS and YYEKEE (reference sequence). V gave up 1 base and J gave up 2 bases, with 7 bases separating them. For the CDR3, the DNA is TGTGCCAGCAGCTTGTTCAATGCTGGGGCCAACGTCCTGACTTTC. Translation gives CASSLFNAGANVLTF.

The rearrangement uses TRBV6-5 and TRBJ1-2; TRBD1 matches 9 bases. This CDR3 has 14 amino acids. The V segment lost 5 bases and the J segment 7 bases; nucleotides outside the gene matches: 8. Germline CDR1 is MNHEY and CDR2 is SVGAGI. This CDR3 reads CASSLQGTGTGYTF. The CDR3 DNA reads TGTGCCAGCAGTCTTCAAGGGACAGGGACTGGCTACACCTTC.

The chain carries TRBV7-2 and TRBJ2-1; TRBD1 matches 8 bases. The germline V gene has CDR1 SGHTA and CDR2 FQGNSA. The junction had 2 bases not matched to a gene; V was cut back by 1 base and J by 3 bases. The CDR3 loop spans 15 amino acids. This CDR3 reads CASSLGQGYYNEQFF. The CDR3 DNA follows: TGTGCCAGCAGCTTAGGACAGGGGTACTACAATGAGCAGTTCTTC.

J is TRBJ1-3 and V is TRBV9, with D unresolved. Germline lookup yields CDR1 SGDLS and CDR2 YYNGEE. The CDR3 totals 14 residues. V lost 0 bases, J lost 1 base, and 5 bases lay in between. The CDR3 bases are TGTGCCAGCAGCGTAGCGGATTCTGGAAACACCATATATTTT. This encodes CASSVADSGNTIYF.

The CDR3 region is CASSGASGATGELFF. Written as DNA, the CDR3 is TGTGCCAGCAGTGGGGCTAGCGGGGCCACCGGGGAGCTGTTTTTT. The chain employs TRBV2 and TRBJ2-2, with TRBD2 matching over 9 bases. The CDR3 is made up of 15 amino acids. J lost 4 bases, V lost 4 bases, and 4 bases had no gene match. Germline-derived CDR1 and CDR2 are SNHLY and FYNNEI. Looking up the rest from reference TRBV2 and TRBJ2-2 gives the full variable domain: EPEVTQTPSHQVTQMGQEVILRCVPISNHLYFYWYRQILGQKVEFLVSFYNNEISEKSEIFDDQFSVERPDGSNFTLKIRSTKLEDSAMYFCASSGASGATGELFFGEGSRLTVL.

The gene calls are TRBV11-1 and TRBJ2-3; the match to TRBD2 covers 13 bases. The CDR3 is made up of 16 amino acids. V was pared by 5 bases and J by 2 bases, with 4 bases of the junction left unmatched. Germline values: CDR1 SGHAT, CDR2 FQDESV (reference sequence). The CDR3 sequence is CASSHTSGGATDTQYF. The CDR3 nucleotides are TGTGCCAGCAGCCATACTAGCGGGGGGGCCACAGATACGCAGTATTTT.

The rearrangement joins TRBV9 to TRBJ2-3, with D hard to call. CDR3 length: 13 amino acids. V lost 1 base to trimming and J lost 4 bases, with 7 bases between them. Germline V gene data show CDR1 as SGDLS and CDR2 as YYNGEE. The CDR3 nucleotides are TGTGCCAGCAGCGTACAGGTTGCAGATACGCAGTATTTT. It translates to CASSVQVADTQYF.

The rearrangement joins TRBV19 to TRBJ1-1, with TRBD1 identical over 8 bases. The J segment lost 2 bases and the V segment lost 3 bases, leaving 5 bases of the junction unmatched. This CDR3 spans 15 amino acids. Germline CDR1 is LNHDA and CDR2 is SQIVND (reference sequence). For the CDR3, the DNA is TGTGCCAGTAGTATGGGCAGGGGGCCCAACACTGAAGCTTTCTTT. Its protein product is CASSMGRGPNTEAFF.

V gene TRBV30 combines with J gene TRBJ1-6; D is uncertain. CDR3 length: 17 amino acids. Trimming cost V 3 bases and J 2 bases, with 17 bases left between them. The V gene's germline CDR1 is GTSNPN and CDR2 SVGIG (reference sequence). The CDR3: CAWSRVWGRAYNSPLHF. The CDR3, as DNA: TGTGCCTGGAGCCGAGTTTGGGGTCGAGCCTATAATTCACCCCTCCACTTT.

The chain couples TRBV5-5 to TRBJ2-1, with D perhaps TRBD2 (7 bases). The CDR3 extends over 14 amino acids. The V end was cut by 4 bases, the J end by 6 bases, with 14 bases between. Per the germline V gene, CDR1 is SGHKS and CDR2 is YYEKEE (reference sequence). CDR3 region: CASSLEGGTNEQFF. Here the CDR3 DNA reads TGTGCCAGCAGCCTGGAGGGGGGGACCAATGAGCAGTTCTTC.

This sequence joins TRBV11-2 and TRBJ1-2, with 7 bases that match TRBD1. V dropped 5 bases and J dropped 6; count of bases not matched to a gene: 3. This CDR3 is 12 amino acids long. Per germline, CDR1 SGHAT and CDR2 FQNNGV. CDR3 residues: CASSHTGDGYTF. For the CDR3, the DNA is TGTGCCAGCAGCCATACAGGGGATGGCTACACCTTC.

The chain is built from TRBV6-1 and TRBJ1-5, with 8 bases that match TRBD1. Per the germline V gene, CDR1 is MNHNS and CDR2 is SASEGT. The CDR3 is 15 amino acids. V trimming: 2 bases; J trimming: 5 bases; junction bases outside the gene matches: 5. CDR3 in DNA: TGTGCCAGCAGTGAATCCAGGGGGCTTGATCAGCCCCAGCATTTT. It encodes CASSESRGLDQPQHF.

The CDR3 sequence: CASSEPSGPPYEQYF. CDR3 DNA sequence: TGTGCCAGCAGTGAACCCTCGGGACCGCCGTACGAGCAGTACTTC. The chain has TRBV25-1 and TRBJ2-7, with D perhaps being TRBD1 or TRBD2 (5 bases each). Trimming shortened V by 2 bases and J by 4 bases, and 15 bases separated the two germline ends. The length of the CDR3 is 15 residues. From germline, CDR1 is MGHDK and CDR2 SYGVNS.